This is a list of T cell receptor beta chains from one sample in a study of T cell responses to AZD1222 COVID-19 vaccine. Here immunoSEQ multiplex PCR was the method, and the copy in TCRdb shows in-frame clones only, minus some. The table shows roughly 100,000 clones, with about 90% occurring only once. Sequenced here: peripheral blood, sampled on day 0 of AZD1222 vaccination. Receptors were obtained from an adult in good health. The CDR3 runs from the conserved cysteine through the conserved F or W. D genes are given only for firm matches.

D	V	J	CDR3
.	TRBV28	TRBJ1-2	CASTGYYGYTF
.	TRBV9	TRBJ2-7	CASSSRESTQYF
.	TRBV4-2	TRBJ2-5	CASSQDVHVETQYF
.	TRBV21-1	TRBJ2-2	CASSKASRANTGELFF
.	TRBV15	TRBJ1-6	CATSRDGVGNSPLHF
TRBD1	TRBV5-1	TRBJ1-5	CASSPLGTEYQPQHF
.	TRBV3-1/TRBV3-2	TRBJ2-1	CASSQDRLAGQGEQFF
.	TRBV25-1	TRBJ1-2	CASSAGPKGGYTF
.	TRBV7-3	TRBJ1-6	CASSLGPGSYNSPLHF
.	TRBV28	TRBJ2-3	CASSFWTNTDTQYF
TRBD2	TRBV6-5	TRBJ2-1	CASSYGVAGASEQFF
.	TRBV14	TRBJ1-4	CASSRASEEKLFF
TRBD1	TRBV9	TRBJ2-2	CASKRDSANTGELFF
.	TRBV9	TRBJ1-1	CASSVEGGETEAFF
.	TRBV25-1	TRBJ1-4	CASSEDRASEKLFF
TRBD1	TRBV6-5	TRBJ1-3	CASSLGQGNRNTIYF
.	TRBV21-1	TRBJ2-7	CASRIIYEQYF
.	TRBV12-5	TRBJ1-2	CASGLGGVYTF
.	TRBV20-1	TRBJ2-7	CSASPGVGEQYF
.	TRBV19	TRBJ2-7	CASSIGPSYEQYF
.	TRBV7-9	TRBJ1-4	CASSPSPSGLGEKLFF
.	TRBV4-2	TRBJ1-2	CASSQDWSGAGYGYTF
.	TRBV20-1	TRBJ1-5	CSASGTPGPQHF
.	TRBV6-5	TRBJ2-5	CASSRNLQETQYF
.	TRBV27	TRBJ1-6	CASSSGGMSSPLHF
TRBD1	TRBV27	TRBJ1-6	CASSLSGTAALHF
.	TRBV7-2	TRBJ1-1	CASTPGYTEAFF
.	TRBV9	TRBJ2-5	CASSVKNRLQETQYF